Listed here are 20 T cell receptor beta chains from one sample, sequenced in a study of glioma-infiltrating T cells after dendritic cell vaccination. Assay: immunoSEQ multiplex PCR; the TCRdb copy retains only in-frame clones and omits some. The table has some 38,000 clones, approximately 82% seen once. Here the sequenced sample was blood, taken before dendritic cell vaccination. These receptors were obtained from a human donor with glioblastoma.

This rearrangement joins TRBV6-5 to TRBJ2-7; TRBD1 aligns across 12 bases. Germline V CDR1 and CDR2: MNHEY, SVGAGI. The CDR3 contains 14 residues. The trim removed 4 bases at V and 6 bases at J, leaving 4 bases unmatched. DNA for the CDR3: TGTGCCAGCAGTTGGGACAGGGGGCAGCTCGAGCAGTACTTC. Its protein is CASSWDRGQLEQYF.

The chain carries TRBV7-8 and TRBJ2-2; D is perhaps TRBD2 (5 bases). CDR3 length equals 15 residues. The V gene lost 5 bases and the J gene lost 0 bases, with 10 bases spanning the gap. The germline gives CDR1 SGHVS, CDR2 FQNEAQ. The CDR3 nucleotides are TGTGCCAGCAGCCGAACCGGGGCGAACACCGGGGAGCTGTTTTTT. The encoded protein is CASSRTGANTGELFF.

The J gene is TRBJ2-3, the V gene TRBV7-9; no clear D gene. V lost 1 base, J lost 6 bases, and 17 bases lay in between. This CDR3 contains 16 residues. Germline V gene lookup returns CDR1 SEHNR and CDR2 FQNEAQ (reference sequence). CDR3 residues: CASSLGLVPYGDTQYF. The CDR3 DNA follows: TGTGCCAGCAGCTTAGGATTAGTCCCATACGGGGATACGCAGTATTTT.

The gene calls are TRBV4-2 and TRBJ1-1; D is unclear. Germline assignment: CDR1 LGHNA and CDR2 YNFKEQ. Trimming pared 0 bases from V and 4 bases from J, leaving 12 bases between. The CDR3 spans 15 residues. The CDR3 nucleotides are TGTGCCAGCAGCCAAGAAGCGGGCTGGGGCACTGAAGCTTTCTTT. Amino acids: CASSQEAGWGTEAFF.

Comment on this clone: Additional DNA sequences in this sample encode the identical CDR3. This sequence joins TRBV5-4 and TRBJ2-1; 16 bases line up with TRBD2. CDR3 length equals 17 residues. After removal of 2 bases from V and 5 bases from J, the junction contained 4 bases not matched to a gene. CDR1 and CDR2 (germline): SGHNT, YYREEE (reference sequence). In DNA, the CDR3 is TGTGCCAGCAGCTTTGGGACTAGCGGGGGGGCCCACAATGAGCAGTTCTTC. Translating gives CASSFGTSGGAHNEQFF.

The chain employs TRBV2 and TRBJ2-7; D not certain. Germline CDR1 SNHLY, CDR2 FYNNEI. The V and J ends lost 1 base and 0 bases respectively, with 10 bases between them. This CDR3 spans 15 amino acids. The DNA for the CDR3 is TGTGCCAGCAGTGAAGACGGATGGGCCTCCTACGAGCAGTACTTC. This sequence encodes CASSEDGWASYEQYF. Combining the CDR3 with reference TRBV2 and TRBJ2-7 gives the whole variable domain EPEVTQTPSHQVTQMGQEVILRCVPISNHLYFYWYRQILGQKVEFLVSFYNNEISEKSEIFDDQFSVERPDGSNFTLKIRSTKLEDSAMYFCASSEDGWASYEQYFGPGTRLTVT.

The genes are TRBV9 and TRBJ2-7; 9 positions match TRBD1. After removal of 1 base from V and 6 bases from J, the junction contained 8 bases not matched to a gene. The CDR3 consists of 15 residues. From germline, CDR1 is SGDLS and CDR2 YYNGEE. The CDR3 DNA reads as TGTGCCAGCAGCGTAACCGGGACAGGGTCTGCCGAGCAGTACTTC. It specifies CASSVTGTGSAEQYF. The full variable domain, in which reference TRBV9 and TRBJ2-7 provide the parts outside the CDR3, is DSGVTQTPKHLITATGQRVTLRCSPRSGDLSVYWYQQSLDQGLQFLIQYYNGEERAKGNILERFSAQQFPDLHSELNLSSLELGDSALYFCASSVTGTGSAEQYFGPGTRLTVT.

The chain is built from TRBV6-1 and TRBJ1-5; D unresolved. Germline V gene sequence: CDR1 MNHNS, CDR2 SASEGT. Deletions cut 1 base from V and 5 bases from J, with 12 bases between. The CDR3 has 15 residues. The CDR3 spells CASSEDGHPHQPQHF. The CDR3 DNA reads as TGTGCCAGCAGTGAAGATGGGCACCCCCATCAGCCCCAGCATTTT.

The chain employs TRBV19 and TRBJ1-3, with a tentative D call TRBD1 (6 bases). V shed 7 bases and J shed 2 bases, with 15 bases lying between them. This CDR3 has 15 amino acids. The germline CDR1 and CDR2 sequences are LNHDA and SQIVND (reference sequence). CDR3 bases: TGTGCCAGTACAGGGACAATGGCAGCTGGAAACACCATATATTTT. It yields the protein CASTGTMAAGNTIYF. Variable domain in full (rest from reference TRBV19 and TRBJ1-3): DGGITQSPKYLFRKEGQNVTLSCEQNLNHDAMYWYRQDPGQGLRLIYYSQIVNDFQKGDIAEGYSVSREKKESFPLTVTSAQKNPTAFYLCASTGTMAAGNTIYFGEGSWLTVV.

The V and J genes are TRBV2 and TRBJ1-3; 8 bases match TRBD1. Germline values: CDR1 SNHLY, CDR2 FYNNEI. Losses at the gene ends were 6 bases for V and 2 bases for J; bases not matched to a gene: 3. This CDR3 has 14 residues. CDR3 sequence: CASSVQGAGNTIYF. CDR3 DNA: TGTGCCAGCAGCGTACAGGGGGCTGGAAACACCATATATTTT.

The chain employs TRBV11-3 and TRBJ2-7; TRBD2 matches at 8 bases. There are 15 residues in the CDR3. With 4 bases clipped from V and 7 bases from J, the junction kept 12 bases outside the gene matches. In germline, CDR1 is SGHNT, CDR2 YENEEA. The CDR3 nucleotides read TGTGCCAGCAGCTCAGGACTAGCCGGGAGCGGGGAGCAGTACTTC. Its protein is CASSSGLAGSGEQYF. The full variable domain, rest sourced from reference TRBV11-3 and TRBJ2-7, is EAGVVQSPRYKIIEKKQPVAFWCNPISGHNTLYWYLQNLGQGPELLIRYENEEAVDDSQLPKDRFSAERLKGVDSTLKIQPAELGDSAVYLCASSSGLAGSGEQYFGPGTRLTVT.

The chain is built from TRBV6-5 and TRBJ2-3; D is perhaps TRBD2 (5 bases). The CDR3 consists of 15 residues. V dropped 0 bases and J dropped 6 bases, with 13 bases sitting between them. CDR1 and CDR2 (germline): MNHEY, SVGAGI. CDR3 nucleotides: TGTGCCAGCAGTTACTCGAGGGTCCGAAGGGATACGCAGTATTTT. Encoded protein: CASSYSRVRRDTQYF.

V usage is TRBV30 and J usage is TRBJ2-1; 9 bases are shared with TRBD2. The length of the CDR3 is 15 residues. Germline V lookup: CDR1 GTSNPN, CDR2 SVGIG (reference sequence). J lost 10 bases, V lost 0 bases, and 10 bases had no gene match. CDR3 in DNA: TGTGCCTGGAGTGTAATAAGCGGGGGGTCCAGGGAGCAGTTCTTC. Its translation is CAWSVISGGSREQFF.

This clone was detected only a few times. The CDR3 here is CAPKLGGLAVMEQYF. The CDR3 DNA reads as TGTGCCCCCAAACTCGGGGGACTAGCTGTTATGGAGCAGTACTTC. V gene TRBV6-7 combines with J gene TRBJ2-7, with 9 bases lining up with TRBD2. TRBV6-7 is recorded as an ORF, its role being uncertain. The CDR3 has 15 residues. Losses at the gene ends were 11 bases for V and 7 bases for J; bases not matched to a gene: 18.

The chain has TRBV5-1 and TRBJ1-6; possibly TRBD1 for D (6 bases). There are 15 residues in the CDR3. V was trimmed by 0 bases and J by 13 bases, leaving 17 bases between them. Germline CDR1 reads SGHRS; CDR2 reads YFSETQ. The CDR3, as DNA: TGCGCCAGCAGCTTGGGCTTCGGACAGATTACGCCCCTCCACTTT. It specifies CASSLGFGQITPLHF.

The chain has TRBV15 and TRBJ2-1, with a tentative D call TRBD2 (6 bases). Between the trimmed V and J ends, which lost 8 bases and 0 bases, there was a span of 17 bases. There are 16 residues in the CDR3. Germline values: CDR1 LNHNV, CDR2 YYDKDF (reference sequence). CDR3 bases: TGTGCCACCGCTGGGGAGGAGGTTCACTCCTACAATGAGCAGTTCTTC. Translated, it gives CATAGEEVHSYNEQFF.

The rearrangement joins TRBV27 to TRBJ1-2; 8 nucleotides line up with TRBD1. The CDR3 consists of 15 residues. Trimming cost V 6 bases and J 3 bases; bases outside gene matches: 9. In germline, CDR1 is MNHEY, CDR2 SMNVEV (reference sequence). The CDR3 sequence: CASSPTGEIDYGYTF. The CDR3, as DNA: TGTGCCAGCAGCCCGACAGGGGAAATTGACTATGGCTACACCTTC.

This clone has just a few counts. The chain has TRBV5-1 and TRBJ2-1; 9 nucleotides line up with TRBD1. CDR1 and CDR2 from the germline V gene are SGHRS and YFSETQ. V dropped 0 bases and J dropped 7; count of bases not matched to a gene: 11. CDR3 size: 17 residues. CDR3 sequence (DNA): TGCGCCAGCAGCTTGGGGACGGGGACAGGGTGGGGGAATGAGCAGTTCTTC. Translating gives CASSLGTGTGWGNEQFF.

CDR3 amino acids: CASSPREAGEKLFF. The CDR3 coding sequence is TGTGCCAGCTCGCCTAGGGAGGCCGGGGAAAAACTGTTTTTT. This sequence joins TRBV18 and TRBJ1-4; D remains unclear. The CDR3 totals 14 residues. The V end was cut by 6 bases, the J end by 8 bases, with 16 bases between. Looked up from germline, CDR1 is KGHSH and CDR2 is LQKENI. Full variable domain (outside the CDR3, taken from reference TRBV18 and TRBJ1-4): NAGVMQNPRHLVRRRGQEARLRCSPMKGHSHVYWYRQLPEEGLKFMVYLQKENIIDESGMPKERFSAEFPKEGPSILRIQQVVRGDSAAYFCASSPREAGEKLFFGSGTQLSVL.

The sample holds a few counts of this clone. The chain recombines TRBV9 with TRBJ1-1; TRBD1 agrees at 9 bases. CDR3 length equals 18 residues. Trimming cost V 4 bases and J 3 bases; bases outside gene matches: 16. Germline values: CDR1 SGDLS, CDR2 YYNGEE. This CDR3 is CASSPIVGYRGQDTEAFF. CDR3 DNA: TGTGCCAGCAGCCCCATAGTCGGTTACAGGGGGCAGGACACTGAAGCTTTCTTT. The whole variable domain, remainder taken from reference TRBV9 and TRBJ1-1, is DSGVTQTPKHLITATGQRVTLRCSPRSGDLSVYWYQQSLDQGLQFLIQYYNGEERAKGNILERFSAQQFPDLHSELNLSSLELGDSALYFCASSPIVGYRGQDTEAFFGQGTRLTVV.